This passage covers 13 T cell receptor beta chains from one sample sequenced in a study of T-cell reconstitution after alpha-beta-depleted transplantation in children. Preparation of the TCRbeta library involved a method that used unique molecular identifiers. TCRdb reprocessed the PCR reads with MiXCR, giving one entry per CDR3 protein. Altogether 700,000 to 950,000 distinct CDR3 sequences are present, approximately 15% being singletons, with the ten largest covering roughly 5%. The specimen was PBMCs, mostly from graft donor cells, collected 360 days after TCRalphabeta/CD19-depleted stem cell transplant. Receptors were obtained from a male patient younger than 18 who had a stem cell transplant for acute lymphoblastic leukemia, so the T cells may come from the graft donor.

This clonotype was found many times. The CDR3 region is CASSVSSTPSSNYEQYF. The CDR3, as DNA: TGTGCCAGCAGCGTGTCTTCGACTCCTTCATCGAACTACGAGCAGTACTTC. The rearrangement uses TRBV9 and TRBJ2-7; D is unresolved. V lost 2 bases, J lost 3 bases, and 21 bases lay in between. Germline V gives CDR1 SGDLS, CDR2 YYNGEE. The CDR3 consists of 17 residues.

The CDR3 sequence is CSAREVGLRVRVHGEQYF. The CDR3 DNA follows: TGCAGTGCTAGAGAGGTGGGACTCCGGGTGAGGGTCCACGGGGAGCAGTACTTC. The chain joins TRBV20-1 to TRBJ2-7, with a possible D match to TRBD2 (6 bases). The germline CDR1 and CDR2 sequences are DFQATT and SNEGSKA (reference sequence). There are 18 residues in the CDR3. V gave up 0 bases and J gave up 7 bases, with 28 bases separating them.

This chain joins TRBV25-1 and TRBJ2-3, with D possibly TRBD2 on 6 matching bases. The germline CDR1 and CDR2 sequences are MGHDK and SYGVNS. V dropped 2 bases and J dropped 2 bases, with 8 bases sitting between them. The CDR3 is 14 amino acids. CDR3 protein: CASSELALTDTQYF. The CDR3 bases are TGTGCCAGCAGTGAACTAGCGCTCACAGATACGCAGTATTTT.

There are a few counts of this clonotype. V usage is TRBV9 and J usage is TRBJ2-2; D remains unclear. The germline V and J ends were trimmed by 0 bases and 6 bases, with 9 bases remaining between them. Germline assignment: CDR1 SGDLS and CDR2 YYNGEE. The length of the CDR3 is 14 residues. The CDR3 DNA follows: TGTGCCAGCAGCGTAGACCCATCTCCCGGGGAGCTGTTTTTT. Residues: CASSVDPSPGELFF.

There are a few counts of this clonotype. The rearrangement uses TRBV11-1 and TRBJ1-5, with 7 bases that match TRBD1. In germline, CDR1 is SGHAT, CDR2 FQDESV (reference sequence). V lost 1 base, J lost 0 bases, and 9 bases stayed unmatched. CDR3 length: 18 amino acids. CDR3 region: CASSLEVGQRYSNQPQHF. CDR3 in DNA: TGTGCCAGCAGCTTAGAGGTGGGACAGAGATATAGCAATCAGCCCCAGCATTTT.

This clonotype occurred many times. The chain has TRBV7-9 and TRBJ2-3; 11 nucleotides agree with TRBD1. Germline V lookup: CDR1 SEHNR, CDR2 FQNEAQ (reference sequence). V lost 0 bases and J lost 3; bases outside the gene matches: 2. The CDR3 covers 16 residues. Written as DNA, the CDR3 is TGTGCCAGCAGCTTAGCGGGACAGGGGGTGACAGATACGCAGTATTTT. Its protein is CASSLAGQGVTDTQYF.

In its sample, this clonotype was seen a few times. The rearrangement links TRBV28 to TRBJ1-1; a weak D match, TRBD1 (6 bases). Per the germline V gene, CDR1 is MDHEN and CDR2 is SYDVKM. There are 13 residues in the CDR3. V lost 9 bases, J lost 4 bases, and 15 bases lay in between. CDR3 sequence (DNA): TGTGCCAGTTTTCACAGGGTCGGCACTGAAGCTTTCTTT. Protein product: CASFHRVGTEAFF.

This clonotype appeared a few times. The V gene is TRBV20-1, the J gene TRBJ2-4; D unclear. The germline gives CDR1 DFQATT, CDR2 SNEGSKA (reference sequence). The CDR3 contains 13 residues. V gave up 0 bases and J gave up 0 bases, with 3 bases separating them. For the CDR3, the DNA is TGCAGTGCTAGAGAACCAGCCAAAAACATTCAGTACTTC. Translated: CSAREPAKNIQYF.

In its sample, this clonotype was seen many times. V and J are TRBV6-5 and TRBJ1-1; no clear D gene. Germline loops: CDR1 MNHEY, CDR2 SVGAGI. The CDR3 runs 12 residues. The V gene lost 1 base and the J gene lost 8 bases, with 8 bases spanning the gap. CDR3 sequence (DNA): TGTGCCAGCAGTTACTTAGTGGGCGAAGCTTTCTTT. The encoded protein is CASSYLVGEAFF.

This sequence joins TRBV2 and TRBJ2-1; 15 positions match TRBD2. From germline, CDR1 is SNHLY and CDR2 FYNNEI. The ends lost 11 bases at V and 1 base at J; junction bases unmatched: 6. The CDR3 runs to 16 residues. The CDR3 loop reads CADGTSGRPSYNEQFF. CDR3 bases: TGTGCCGACGGGACTAGCGGGAGGCCGTCCTACAATGAGCAGTTCTTC.

This sequence joins TRBV2 and TRBJ2-5; D is undetermined. The CDR3 runs to 14 residues. V lost 2 bases and J 1 base, leaving 8 bases between the germline ends. Germline V CDR1 and CDR2: SNHLY, FYNNEI. CDR3: CASSELDAQETQYF. CDR3 bases: TGTGCCAGCAGTGAACTCGACGCCCAAGAGACCCAGTACTTC.

This clonotype appeared many times. The genes are TRBV4-2 and TRBJ2-3; D is perhaps TRBD2 (5 bases). This CDR3 contains 12 residues. The ends were cut back, 4 bases at V and 5 bases at J, with 7 bases in the middle. The germline V gene has CDR1 LGHNA and CDR2 YNFKEQ. CDR3 sequence: CASSPEGDTQYF. The DNA of the CDR3 is TGTGCCAGCAGCCCTGAGGGAGATACGCAGTATTTT.

The chain couples TRBV5-1 to TRBJ2-7; the D is unclear. There are 15 residues in the CDR3. CDR1 is SGHRS, CDR2 YFSETQ, per germline. The ends were cut back, 4 bases at V and 3 bases at J, with 17 bases in the middle. CDR3 in DNA: TGCGCCAGCAGCCCACATCCGACGAGCAGCTACGAGCAGTACTTC. Encoded protein: CASSPHPTSSYEQYF.